These 3 T cell receptor beta chains originate from one sample sequenced in a study of blood T cell repertoires in COVID-19. Sequenced by immunoSEQ multiplex PCR; TCRdb stores in-frame clones only, minus some. The repertoire consists of some 250,000 clones, with roughly 90% occurring once and the leading ten covering 0.8%. Sequenced: peripheral blood. The origin of the receptors is a woman aged 25 to 39 with acute or convalescent COVID-19.

This clone was seen a single time. The chain uses TRBV2 and TRBJ1-2; 9 positions agree with TRBD1. CDR1 and CDR2 (germline): SNHLY, FYNNEI. V shed 5 bases and J 5 bases; nucleotides not matched to a gene: 3. The CDR3 has 13 residues. The CDR3 protein is CASSRDRDYGYTF. CDR3 coding DNA: TGTGCCAGCAGTCGGGACAGGGATTATGGCTACACCTTC.

V is TRBV15 and J is TRBJ2-4; D is unclear. Trimming removed 10 bases from V and 0 bases from J, with 7 bases in between. Germline loops: CDR1 LNHNV, CDR2 YYDKDF (reference sequence). The CDR3 sequence is 12 residues long. DNA of the CDR3: TGTGCCATCGGTACAGCCAAAAACATTCAGTACTTC. Its translation is CAIGTAKNIQYF.

V and J are TRBV5-1 and TRBJ1-2; 7 nucleotides match TRBD1. Per the germline V gene, CDR1 is SGHRS and CDR2 is YFSETQ. This CDR3 comprises 12 residues. V was pared by 1 base and J by 7 bases, with 1 base of the junction left unmatched. The CDR3, as DNA: TGCGCCAGCAGCTTGCCAGGGGGTGGCTACACCTTC. Encoded protein: CASSLPGGGYTF.